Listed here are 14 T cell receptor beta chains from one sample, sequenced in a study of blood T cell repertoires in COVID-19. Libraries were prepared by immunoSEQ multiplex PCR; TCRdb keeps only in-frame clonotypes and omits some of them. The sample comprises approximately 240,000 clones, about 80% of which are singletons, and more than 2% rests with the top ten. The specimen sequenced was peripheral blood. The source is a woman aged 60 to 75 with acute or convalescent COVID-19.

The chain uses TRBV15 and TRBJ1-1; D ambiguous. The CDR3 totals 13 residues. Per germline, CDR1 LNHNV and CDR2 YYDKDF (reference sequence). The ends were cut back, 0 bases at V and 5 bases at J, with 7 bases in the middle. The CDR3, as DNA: TGTGCCACCAGCAGAGATACGGGAACTGAAGCTTTCTTT. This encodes CATSRDTGTEAFF. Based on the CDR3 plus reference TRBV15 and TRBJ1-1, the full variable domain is DAMVIQNPRYQVTQFGKPVTLSCSQTLNHNVMYWYQQKSSQAPKLLFHYYDKDFNNEADTPDNFQSRRPNTSFCFLDIRSPGLGDTAMYLCATSRDTGTEAFFGQGTRLTVV.

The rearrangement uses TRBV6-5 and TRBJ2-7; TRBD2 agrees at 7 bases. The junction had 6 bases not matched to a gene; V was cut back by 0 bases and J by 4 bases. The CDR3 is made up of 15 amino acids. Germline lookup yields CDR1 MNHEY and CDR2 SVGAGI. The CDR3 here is CASSYSTGGSYEQYF. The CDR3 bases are TGTGCCAGCAGTTACTCTACCGGGGGGTCTTACGAGCAGTACTTC.

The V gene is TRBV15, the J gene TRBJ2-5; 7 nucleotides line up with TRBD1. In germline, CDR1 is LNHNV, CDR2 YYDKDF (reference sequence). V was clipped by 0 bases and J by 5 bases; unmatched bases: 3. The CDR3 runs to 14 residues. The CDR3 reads CATSRDRGQETQYF. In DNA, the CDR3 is TGTGCCACCAGCAGAGATAGGGGACAGGAGACCCAGTACTTC.

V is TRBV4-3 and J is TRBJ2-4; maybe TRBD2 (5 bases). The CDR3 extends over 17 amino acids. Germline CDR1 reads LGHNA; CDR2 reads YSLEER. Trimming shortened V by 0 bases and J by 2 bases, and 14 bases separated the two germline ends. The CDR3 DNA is TGCGCCAGCAGCCAAGAACTAACCGGACTGACCAAAAACATTCAGTACTTC. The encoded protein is CASSQELTGLTKNIQYF.

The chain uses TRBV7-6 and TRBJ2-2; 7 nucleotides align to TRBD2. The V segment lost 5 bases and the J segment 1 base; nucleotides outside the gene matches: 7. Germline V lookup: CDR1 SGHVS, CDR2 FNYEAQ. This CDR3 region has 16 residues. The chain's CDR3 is CASSLRGGLNTGELFF. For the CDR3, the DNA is TGTGCCAGCAGCCTCCGCGGGGGTTTGAACACCGGGGAGCTGTTTTTT.

In DNA, the CDR3 is TGTGCCATCAGTGGCCGGTCTGATGGCTACACCTTC. Amino acids: CAISGRSDGYTF. V gene TRBV10-3 combines with J gene TRBJ1-2; no clear D gene. CDR1 is ENHRY and CDR2 is SYGVKD in the germline V gene. Trimming removed 4 bases from V and 6 bases from J, with 9 bases in between. This CDR3 contains 12 residues.

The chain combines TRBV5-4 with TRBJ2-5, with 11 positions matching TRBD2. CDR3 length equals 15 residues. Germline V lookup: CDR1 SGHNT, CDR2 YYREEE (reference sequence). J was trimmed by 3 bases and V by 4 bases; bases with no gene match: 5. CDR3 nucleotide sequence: TGTGCCAGCAGCCCTAGCGGGGGGAACAAAGAGACCCAGTACTTC. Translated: CASSPSGGNKETQYF.

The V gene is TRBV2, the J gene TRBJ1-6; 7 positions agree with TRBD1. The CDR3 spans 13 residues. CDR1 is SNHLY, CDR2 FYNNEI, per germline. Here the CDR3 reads CASGGTDNSPLHF. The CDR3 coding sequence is TGTGCTTCTGGGGGGACAGATAATTCACCCCTCCACTTT. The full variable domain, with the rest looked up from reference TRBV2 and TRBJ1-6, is EPEVTQTPSHQVTQMGQEVILRCVPISNHLYFYWYRQILGQKVEFLVSFYNNEISEKSEIFDDQFSVERPDGSNFTLKIRSTKLEDSAMYFCASGGTDNSPLHFGNGTRLTVT.

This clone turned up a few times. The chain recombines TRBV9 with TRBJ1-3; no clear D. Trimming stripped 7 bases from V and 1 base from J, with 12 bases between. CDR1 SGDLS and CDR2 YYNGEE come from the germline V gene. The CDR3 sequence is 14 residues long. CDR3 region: CASSRGDSGNTIYF. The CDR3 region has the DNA TGTGCCAGCTCCCGGGGTGATTCTGGAAACACCATATATTTT.

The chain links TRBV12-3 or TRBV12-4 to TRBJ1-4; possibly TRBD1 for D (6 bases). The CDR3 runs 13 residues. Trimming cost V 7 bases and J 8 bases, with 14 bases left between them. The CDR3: CASTDRGSEKLFF. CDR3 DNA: TGTGCCAGCACGGACAGAGGGAGCGAAAAACTGTTTTTT.

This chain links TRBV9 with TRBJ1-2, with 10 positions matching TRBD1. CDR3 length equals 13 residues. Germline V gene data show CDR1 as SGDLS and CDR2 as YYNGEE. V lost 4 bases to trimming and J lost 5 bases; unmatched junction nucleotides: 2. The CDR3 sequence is CASSPDRGYGYTF. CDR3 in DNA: TGTGCCAGCAGCCCGGACAGGGGGTATGGCTACACCTTC.

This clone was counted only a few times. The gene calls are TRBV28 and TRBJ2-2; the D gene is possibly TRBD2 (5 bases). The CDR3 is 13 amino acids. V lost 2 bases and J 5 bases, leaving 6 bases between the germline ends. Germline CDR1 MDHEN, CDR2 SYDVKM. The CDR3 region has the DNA TGTGCCAGCAGTTTAGGAGGTACCGGGGAGCTGTTTTTT. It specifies CASSLGGTGELFF.

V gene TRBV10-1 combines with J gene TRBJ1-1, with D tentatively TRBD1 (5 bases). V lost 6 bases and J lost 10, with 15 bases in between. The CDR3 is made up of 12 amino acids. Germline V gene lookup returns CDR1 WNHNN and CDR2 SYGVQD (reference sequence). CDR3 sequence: CASSHRGYLAFF. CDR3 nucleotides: TGCGCCAGCAGCCATAGGGGATACTTAGCTTTCTTT.

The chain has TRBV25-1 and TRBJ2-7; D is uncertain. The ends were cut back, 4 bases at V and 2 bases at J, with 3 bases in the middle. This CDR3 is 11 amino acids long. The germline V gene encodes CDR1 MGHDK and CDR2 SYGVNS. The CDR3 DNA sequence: TGTGCCAGCAGTGGCGCCTACGAGCAGTACTTC. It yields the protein CASSGAYEQYF.